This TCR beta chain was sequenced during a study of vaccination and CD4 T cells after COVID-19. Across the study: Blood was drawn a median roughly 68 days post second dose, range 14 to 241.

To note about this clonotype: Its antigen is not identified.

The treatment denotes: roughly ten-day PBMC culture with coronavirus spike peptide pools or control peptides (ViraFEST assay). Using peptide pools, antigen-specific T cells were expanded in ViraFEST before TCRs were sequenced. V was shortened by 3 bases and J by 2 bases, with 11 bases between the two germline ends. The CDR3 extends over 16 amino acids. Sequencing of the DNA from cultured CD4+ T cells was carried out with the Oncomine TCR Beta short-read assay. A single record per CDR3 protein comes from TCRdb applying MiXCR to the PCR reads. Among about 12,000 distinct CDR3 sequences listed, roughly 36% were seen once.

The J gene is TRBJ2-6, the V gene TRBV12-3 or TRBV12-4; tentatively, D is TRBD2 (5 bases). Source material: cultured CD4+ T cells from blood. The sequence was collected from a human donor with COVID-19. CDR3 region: CASSFFEEAGANVLTF. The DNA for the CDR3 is TGTGCCAGCAGTTTCTTTGAGGAGGCTGGGGCCAACGTCCTGACTTTC.